Below are 17 T cell receptor beta chains sequenced from a single sample in a study of blood T cell repertoires in COVID-19. Here immunoSEQ multiplex PCR was the method, and the copy in TCRdb shows in-frame clones only, minus some. Here the sample spans approximately 89,000 clones, around three quarters being singletons. Input material: peripheral blood. Receptors originate from a woman over 75 with acute or convalescent COVID-19.

The chain couples TRBV27 to TRBJ1-3, with D possibly matching TRBD1 (5 bases). V was cut by 2 bases and J by 1 base, with 6 bases left in between. This CDR3 has 14 residues. CDR1 and CDR2 (germline): MNHEY, SMNVEV (reference sequence). CDR3 amino acids: CASSLGGSGNTIYF. The CDR3 nucleotides are TGTGCCAGCAGTTTAGGGGGGTCTGGAAACACCATATATTTT.

The V gene is TRBV2, the J gene TRBJ2-7; 7 nucleotides agree with TRBD1. The germline gives CDR1 SNHLY, CDR2 FYNNEI. The V gene end was trimmed by 5 bases and the J gene end by 3 bases; junction bases not matched to a gene: 1. The CDR3 loop spans 12 amino acids. The CDR3 DNA reads TGTGCCAGCAGTAGACAGGGCTACGAGCAGTACTTC. It codes for CASSRQGYEQYF. Looking up the rest from reference TRBV2 and TRBJ2-7 gives the full variable domain: EPEVTQTPSHQVTQMGQEVILRCVPISNHLYFYWYRQILGQKVEFLVSFYNNEISEKSEIFDDQFSVERPDGSNFTLKIRSTKLEDSAMYFCASSRQGYEQYFGPGTRLTVT.

This clone was recorded only once. The CDR3 loop is CASSLDAGLFYGYTF. Written as DNA, the CDR3 is TGTGCCAGCAGCTTGGACGCAGGGTTATTTTATGGCTACACCTTC. The J gene is TRBJ1-2, the V gene TRBV5-4; TRBD1 might be the D (5 bases). CDR1 and CDR2 (germline): SGHNT, YYREEE (reference sequence). The CDR3 length is 15 residues. V was shortened by 0 bases and J by 5 bases, with 14 bases between the two germline ends.

A word on this clone: Other nucleotide sequences in the sample specify the same CDR3. The rearrangement joins TRBV20-1 to TRBJ2-7; D may be TRBD2 (5 bases). CDR3 length equals 11 residues. From germline, CDR1 is DFQATT and CDR2 SNEGSKA (reference sequence). V was pared by 6 bases and J by 3 bases, with 9 bases between. The chain's CDR3 is CSAPRDYEQYF. DNA of the CDR3: TGCAGTGCCCCGAGGGACTACGAGCAGTACTTC.

The gene calls are TRBV7-9 and TRBJ2-7, with D unresolved. The V and J ends lost 5 bases and 0 bases respectively, with 5 bases between them. CDR3 length equals 12 residues. CDR1 is SEHNR, CDR2 FQNEAQ, per germline (reference sequence). Here the CDR3 reads CASSLSSYEQYF. Written as DNA, the CDR3 is TGTGCCAGCAGCCTAAGCTCCTACGAGCAGTACTTC. Full variable domain (remainder filled in from reference TRBV7-9 and TRBJ2-7): DTGVSQNPRHKITKRGQNVTFRCDPISEHNRLYWYRQTLGQGPEFLTYFQNEAQLEKSRLLSDRFSAERPKGSFSTLEIQRTEQGDSAMYLCASSLSSYEQYFGPGTRLTVT.

This rearrangement joins TRBV11-1 to TRBJ2-6; no clear D gene. The CDR3 covers 14 residues. Trimming removed 4 bases at V and 1 base at J, with 5 bases between. Germline CDR1 and CDR2: SGHAT and FQDESV (reference sequence). The CDR3 DNA is TGTGCCAGCAGCTGGCAGTCTGGGGCCAACGTCCTGACTTTC. Translating gives CASSWQSGANVLTF.

The J gene is TRBJ1-2, the V gene TRBV7-3; tentative D call: TRBD1 (5 bases). From germline, CDR1 is SGHTA and CDR2 FQGTGA. CDR3 length equals 13 residues. With 5 bases removed from V and 5 bases from J, the gap between germline ends came to 12 bases. CDR3 region: CASSGGAGYGYTF. In DNA form, the CDR3 reads TGTGCCAGCAGCGGCGGGGCGGGTTATGGCTACACCTTC.

V is TRBV3-1 (or the pseudogene TRBV3-2) and J is TRBJ2-5; tentative D call: TRBD1 (5 bases). The V gene's germline CDR1 is LGHDT and CDR2 YNNKEL (reference sequence). V was pared by 2 bases and J by 5 bases, with 6 bases between. The CDR3 spans 12 residues. The CDR3 DNA reads as TGTGCCAGCAGCCAATGGGGCGAGACCCAGTACTTC. Protein product: CASSQWGETQYF.

The V and J genes are TRBV7-6 and TRBJ2-1; 8 nucleotides match TRBD2. J gave up 5 bases and V 5 bases, and 8 bases lay outside the gene matches. Germline assignment: CDR1 SGHVS and CDR2 FNYEAQ. The CDR3 extends over 15 amino acids. CDR3 loop: CASSPVPGLDNEQFF. The CDR3 nucleotides read TGTGCCAGCAGCCCTGTACCGGGACTAGACAATGAGCAGTTCTTC.

This chain uses TRBV11-2 with TRBJ2-2; TRBD2 might be the D (6 bases). Germline CDR1 SGHAT, CDR2 FQNNGV. V gave up 5 bases and J gave up 0 bases, with 13 bases separating them. There are 16 residues in the CDR3. In DNA, the CDR3 is TGTGCCAGCAGCCTTCAGACGGGGGCGAACACCGGGGAGCTGTTTTTT. This encodes CASSLQTGANTGELFF.

In nucleotides, the CDR3 is TGTGCCAGTAGTAGTCAGGTCCTCAGCACAGATACGCAGTATTTT. Its translation: CASSSQVLSTDTQYF. This rearrangement joins TRBV19 to TRBJ2-3; D ambiguous. The germline V and J ends were trimmed by 4 bases and 0 bases, with 11 bases remaining between them. CDR3 length equals 15 residues. The germline CDR1 and CDR2 sequences are LNHDA and SQIVND (reference sequence).

V and J are TRBV11-2 and TRBJ2-3; 12 bases align to TRBD2. The CDR3 covers 18 residues. Germline V gene sequence: CDR1 SGHAT, CDR2 FQNNGV. V trimming: 1 base; J trimming: 5 bases; junction bases outside the gene matches: 10. The CDR3 DNA reads TGTGCCAGCAGCTTAGGGCCACGGACTAGCGGGGAGGGAGATACGCAGTATTTT. Amino acids: CASSLGPRTSGEGDTQYF.

The chain couples TRBV7-2 to TRBJ2-2; no firm D call. V was pared by 5 bases and J by 5 bases, with 9 bases between. There are 13 residues in the CDR3. The V gene's germline CDR1 is SGHTA and CDR2 FQGNSA. The CDR3 loop is CASSTYPTGELFF. CDR3 coding DNA: TGTGCCAGCAGCACCTACCCAACCGGGGAGCTGTTTTTT.

The rearrangement joins TRBV5-1 to TRBJ1-2, with TRBD1 matching over 8 bases. CDR1 SGHRS and CDR2 YFSETQ come from the germline V gene. The CDR3 is 15 amino acids. J was trimmed by 5 bases and V by 4 bases; bases with no gene match: 10. CDR3 nucleotide sequence: TGCGCCAGCAGCCAAACAGGGGGGAAGGATTATGGCTACACCTTC. This translates into CASSQTGGKDYGYTF. Supplemented by reference TRBV5-1 and TRBJ1-2, the full variable domain reads KAGVTQTPRYLIKTRGQQVTLSCSPISGHRSVSWYQQTPGQGLQFLFEYFSETQRNKGNFPGRFSGRQFSNSRSEMNVSTLELGDSALYLCASSQTGGKDYGYTFGSGTRLTVV.

The chain joins TRBV3-1 (or the pseudogene TRBV3-2) to TRBJ2-2; tentatively, D is TRBD2 (6 bases). The CDR3 loop spans 15 amino acids. V shed 1 base and J shed 8 bases, with 14 bases lying between them. CDR1 and CDR2 from the germline V gene are LGHDT and YNNKEL (reference sequence). CDR3 sequence (DNA): TGTGCCAGCAGCCAAGGGGGACTTCGGGGTGGGGAGCTGTTTTTT. The encoded protein is CASSQGGLRGGELFF.

This clone is a singleton in its sample. V is TRBV4-2 and J is TRBJ1-1; 9 bases line up with TRBD1. CDR3 length equals 14 residues. CDR1 is LGHNA, CDR2 YNFKEQ, per germline. V dropped 1 base and J dropped 10; count of bases not matched to a gene: 7. Here the CDR3 reads CASSQGLRDRVAFF. In DNA form, the CDR3 reads TGTGCCAGCAGCCAAGGGCTACGGGACAGGGTAGCTTTCTTT.

The genes are TRBV19 and TRBJ2-1, with TRBD2 matching over 8 bases. The germline CDR1 and CDR2 sequences are LNHDA and SQIVND (reference sequence). Germline trimming cut 3 bases from V and 5 bases from J; bases unmatched to any gene: 18. The CDR3 consists of 19 residues. The CDR3 nucleotides are TGTGCCAGTAGTATTGGGGCCAACAGGGCGGGGGGCTTTAACAATGAGCAGTTCTTC. Protein sequence: CASSIGANRAGGFNNEQFF.